A selection of T cell receptor beta chains follows, all from one sample in a study of blood T cell repertoires in COVID-19. This table comes from immunoSEQ multiplex PCR, and its TCRdb copy is limited to in-frame clones, with some not included. The table shows some 240,000 clones, with roughly 84% occurring only once. The sample taken for sequencing was peripheral blood. These receptors were collected from a woman aged 40 to 55 who had recovered from COVID-19. Each CDR3 is given with its conserved first and last residue. Fields, in order: clone size, V gene, D gene, J gene, CDR3 length, CDR3 DNA, CDR3 protein. D genes are given only for firm matches. Rows may omit the clone size; those that give it use once, few, many or a size class.

clone_size: .; v_call: TRBV27; d_call: .; j_call: TRBJ2-5; cdr3_length: 13; cdr3_nt: TGTGCCAGCAGTCCCAGTACACAAGAGACCCAGTACTTC; cdr3_aa: CASSPSTQETQYF
clone_size: .; v_call: TRBV12-3/TRBV12-4; d_call: .; j_call: TRBJ1-1; cdr3_length: 13; cdr3_nt: TGTGCCAGCAGGACGACAGAATACACTGAAGCTTTCTTT; cdr3_aa: CASRTTEYTEAFF
clone_size: .; v_call: TRBV11-2; d_call: TRBD1; j_call: TRBJ2-5; cdr3_length: 16; cdr3_nt: TGTGCCAGCAGCCCAGGGACAGGGGGCGTCAGGAGAGCCCAGTACTTC; cdr3_aa: CASSPGTGGVRRAQYF
clone_size: .; v_call: TRBV5-6; d_call: .; j_call: TRBJ1-2; cdr3_length: 15; cdr3_nt: TGTGCCAGCAGCTTGGCTAACAGGGTGGGCTATGGCTACACCTTC; cdr3_aa: CASSLANRVGYGYTF
clone_size: .; v_call: TRBV10-3; d_call: TRBD2; j_call: TRBJ2-3; cdr3_length: 15; cdr3_nt: TGTGCCATCAGTGTAACAGCGGGGGCCACAGATACGCAGTATTTT; cdr3_aa: CAISVTAGATDTQYF
clone_size: .; v_call: TRBV6-5; d_call: .; j_call: TRBJ1-5; cdr3_length: 15; cdr3_nt: TGTGCCAGCAGCCCCAACAGGGAATTCAATCAGCCCCAGCATTTT; cdr3_aa: CASSPNREFNQPQHF
clone_size: .; v_call: TRBV13; d_call: .; j_call: TRBJ2-7; cdr3_length: 15; cdr3_nt: TGTGCCAGCAGCTTAGGCAGGGCGAGCTCCTACGAGCAGTACTTC; cdr3_aa: CASSLGRASSYEQYF
clone_size: .; v_call: TRBV30; d_call: .; j_call: TRBJ1-5; cdr3_length: 13; cdr3_nt: TGTGCCTGGAGTGTGGACAGTAATCAGCCCCAGCATTTT; cdr3_aa: CAWSVDSNQPQHF
clone_size: .; v_call: TRBV5-1; d_call: .; j_call: TRBJ2-5; cdr3_length: 14; cdr3_nt: TGCGCCAGCAGCTCCGGGACTGCTCAAGAGACCCAGTACTTC; cdr3_aa: CASSSGTAQETQYF
clone_size: .; v_call: TRBV25-1; d_call: TRBD1; j_call: TRBJ1-5; cdr3_length: 14; cdr3_nt: TGTGCCAGCAGTGAAGGGACAGGTTATCAGCCCCAGCATTTT; cdr3_aa: CASSEGTGYQPQHF
clone_size: .; v_call: TRBV27; d_call: TRBD1; j_call: TRBJ1-2; cdr3_length: 18; cdr3_nt: TGTGCCAGCAGACGTTATTCCGGGACAGGGGGCGTCGGCTATGGCTACACCTTC; cdr3_aa: CASRRYSGTGGVGYGYTF
clone_size: .; v_call: TRBV11-2; d_call: .; j_call: TRBJ2-7; cdr3_length: 13; cdr3_nt: TGTGCCAGCAGCTTAAGCACCGGCTACGAGCAGTACTTC; cdr3_aa: CASSLSTGYEQYF
clone_size: .; v_call: TRBV6-5; d_call: TRBD1; j_call: TRBJ1-1; cdr3_length: 16; cdr3_nt: TGTGCCAGCAGTTCCGACAGGGCCCTCCGAAGTACTGAAGCTTTCTTT; cdr3_aa: CASSSDRALRSTEAFF
clone_size: .; v_call: TRBV6-6; d_call: .; j_call: TRBJ1-5; cdr3_length: 15; cdr3_nt: TGTGCCAGCACCGTATCAGGGACTTACAATCAGCCCCAGCATTTT; cdr3_aa: CASTVSGTYNQPQHF
clone_size: .; v_call: TRBV5-4; d_call: TRBD2; j_call: TRBJ2-1; cdr3_length: 17; cdr3_nt: TGTGCCAGCAGCCGAGATGATCTAGCGGGGGGTTACAATGAGCAGTTCTTC; cdr3_aa: CASSRDDLAGGYNEQFF
clone_size: .; v_call: TRBV24-1; d_call: .; j_call: TRBJ2-5; cdr3_length: 13; cdr3_nt: TGTGCCACCAGTGACGGGGGGCTGAAGACCCAGTACTTC; cdr3_aa: CATSDGGLKTQYF
clone_size: .; v_call: TRBV7-3; d_call: .; j_call: TRBJ1-1; cdr3_length: 14; cdr3_nt: TGTGCCAGCAGCTTAAACGGCAGAGGCACTGAAGCTTTCTTT; cdr3_aa: CASSLNGRGTEAFF
clone_size: .; v_call: TRBV28; d_call: .; j_call: TRBJ1-2; cdr3_length: 14; cdr3_nt: TGTGCCAGCAGTTTGGTTTCAGGGAATCCTGGCTACACCTTC; cdr3_aa: CASSLVSGNPGYTF
clone_size: .; v_call: TRBV7-9; d_call: TRBD1; j_call: TRBJ1-4; cdr3_length: 16; cdr3_nt: TGTGCCAGCAGCCCTATCGGACAGGGAGTTAATGAAAAACTGTTTTTT; cdr3_aa: CASSPIGQGVNEKLFF
clone_size: once; v_call: TRBV18; d_call: TRBD2; j_call: TRBJ2-5; cdr3_length: 15; cdr3_nt: TGTGCCAGCTCGCCGGGACTAGCGGGAAAAGAGACCCAGTACTTC; cdr3_aa: CASSPGLAGKETQYF
clone_size: .; v_call: TRBV7-3; d_call: .; j_call: TRBJ2-3; cdr3_length: 13; cdr3_nt: TGTGCCAGCAGCTTACTAGATTTCGATACGCAGTATTTT; cdr3_aa: CASSLLDFDTQYF
clone_size: .; v_call: TRBV9; d_call: TRBD1; j_call: TRBJ1-1; cdr3_length: 14; cdr3_nt: TGTGCCAGCAGCCGGGACAGGGGGGCGAGGGAAGCTTTCTTT; cdr3_aa: CASSRDRGAREAFF
clone_size: .; v_call: TRBV3-1/TRBV3-2; d_call: .; j_call: TRBJ1-4; cdr3_length: 14; cdr3_nt: TGTGCCAGCAGCCTCCGGACAAATAATGAAAAACTGTTTTTT; cdr3_aa: CASSLRTNNEKLFF
clone_size: .; v_call: TRBV12-3/TRBV12-4; d_call: .; j_call: TRBJ2-7; cdr3_length: 13; cdr3_nt: TGTGCCAGCAGTTTGGAGAGCTCCTACGAGCAGTACTTC; cdr3_aa: CASSLESSYEQYF
clone_size: .; v_call: TRBV6-5; d_call: .; j_call: TRBJ2-7; cdr3_length: 14; cdr3_nt: TGTGCCAGCAGTTACGGGCAGGGAACCTACGAGCAGTACTTC; cdr3_aa: CASSYGQGTYEQYF
clone_size: .; v_call: TRBV28; d_call: .; j_call: TRBJ1-6; cdr3_length: 17; cdr3_nt: TGTGCCAGCAGTTTAGGTGTGGGGGGGGTTGTCGGTTCACCCCTCCACTTT; cdr3_aa: CASSLGVGGVVGSPLHF
clone_size: .; v_call: TRBV28; d_call: TRBD1; j_call: TRBJ1-4; cdr3_length: 17; cdr3_nt: TGTGCCAGCAGTTTATTTGGTTGGGGGACAGGGTTCGAAAAACTGTTTTTT; cdr3_aa: CASSLFGWGTGFEKLFF
clone_size: .; v_call: TRBV24-1; d_call: .; j_call: TRBJ2-1; cdr3_length: 14; cdr3_nt: TGTGCCACCAGTGAGCTTCCCAGGGGATTAGGGCAGTTCTTC; cdr3_aa: CATSELPRGLGQFF